The clone carrying this T cell receptor beta chain has a count of ten or more. Its specificity is not known. These data come from a study of identical twins. Whole-study findings and limits: Beta clonotypes that were abundant in cord blood contained fewer insertions, a pattern absent from memory repertoires. The models systematically underestimated how much out-of-frame TCR alpha was shared in monozygotic twins. Out-of-frame alpha sequences shared between twins exhibited an excess of low generation probability.

The CDR3 runs to 15 residues. V lost 1 base to trimming and J lost 7 bases; unmatched junction nucleotides: 13. Germline V gene data show CDR1 as DFQATT and CDR2 as SNEGSKA (reference sequence). A universal primer site was incorporated via template switching, and the cDNA contained unique molecular identifiers. TCRdb re-called the 5' RACE reads with MiXCR, one entry per CDR3 protein. The sample records 400,000 or so distinct CDR3 sequences, roughly 10% being singletons. The source material was naive T cells sorted from blood. The chain couples TRBV20-1 to TRBJ2-7; TRBD2 matches at 7 bases. The receptor's source is a woman in her forties or fifties in good health. The DNA of the CDR3 is TGCAGTGCTAGAGGGGGAGCGGGACCTACGAGTGAGCAGTACTTC. It is translated as CSARGGAGPTSEQYF.